This record looks at one T cell receptor (beta chain) sequence and its context. Its antigen remains unidentified. The data belong to a study of early T cells in non-severe SARS-CoV-2 infection. About the research overall: Sequenced bulk RNA came from whole blood that was unsorted, and chains were unpaired. Whole-study results and caveats: Matching against VDJdb likely underestimated virus-specific expansions, favoring anti-spike CD8.

CDR1 DFQATT and CDR2 SNEGSKA come from the germline V gene (reference sequence). Trimming removed 1 base from V and 4 bases from J; junction bases left unmatched: 5. The CDR3 totals 15 residues. Unique molecular identifiers were affixed to single, distinct cDNA molecules. A single record per CDR3 protein comes from TCRdb applying MiXCR to the 5' RACE reads. Of 51,000 or so distinct CDR3 sequences listed, about 11% are singletons. The sequence was collected from an adult who was a healthcare worker with PCR-confirmed SARS-CoV-2 infection or an uninfected control (not recorded which). The V gene is TRBV20-1, the J gene TRBJ2-1; 9 nucleotides agree with TRBD2. Sequencing used whole blood. The CDR3 is CSARGGLAGYNEQFF. CDR3 nucleotides: TGCAGTGCTAGAGGAGGGCTAGCGGGGTACAATGAGCAGTTCTTC.